These T cell receptor beta chains were read from a single sample in a study of blood T cell repertoires in COVID-19. Sequencing was performed with immunoSEQ multiplex PCR; in TCRdb, only in-frame clones are kept and a portion is missing. The table lists approximately 220,000 clones, over 75% of them singletons. Sequences were obtained from PBMCs or T cells enriched from blood (not recorded which). The receptors here all came from a woman younger than 30 in a cohort exposed to, infected with or recovered from COVID-19 (not recorded which). Both conserved end residues are part of each CDR3. The D gene is left open where the match is weak. Size is omitted from some rows. Given values are once, few, many or a class for expanded clones.

d_call	clone_size	v_call	j_call	cdr3_nt	cdr3_aa
TRBD2	once	TRBV24-1	TRBJ2-1	TGTGCCACCAGTGATTTGCGTAGCGGGAGGGCCTTGTACAATGAGCAGTTCTTC	CATSDLRSGRALYNEQFF
NA	NA	TRBV6-5	TRBJ2-5	TGTGCCAGCAGTTACGGCGCAGCGGTGGGTACCGAGACCCAGTACTTC	CASSYGAAVGTETQYF
TRBD1	NA	TRBV19	TRBJ2-7	TGTGCCAGTAGTATATTGGGACAGGGGTCCTACGAGCAGTACTTC	CASSILGQGSYEQYF
NA	once	TRBV20-1	TRBJ2-7	TGCAGTGCCCTCTTATTATACGAGCAGTACTTC	CSALLLYEQYF
NA	NA	TRBV11-2	TRBJ1-6	TGTGCCAGCAGCCTAGGAGGGACTGTGGGTAATTCACCCCTCCACTTT	CASSLGGTVGNSPLHF
TRBD2	NA	TRBV28	TRBJ2-1	TGTGCCAGCAGTTTATGGGCTAGCGGGAGAACGGACAATGAGCAGTTCTTC	CASSLWASGRTDNEQFF
NA	NA	TRBV5-1	TRBJ1-1	TGCGCCAGCAGCCCCCGGGGAGGGGTGAACACTGAAGCTTTCTTT	CASSPRGGVNTEAFF
TRBD1	few	TRBV6-5	TRBJ1-4	TGTGCCAGCAGTTACCAACAGGGGGACGAAAAACTGTTTTTT	CASSYQQGDEKLFF
TRBD1	NA	TRBV7-8	TRBJ1-6	TGTGCCAGCAGCTCCCCTTGGGACAGGGGAAATTCACCCCTCCACTTT	CASSSPWDRGNSPLHF
NA	NA	TRBV13	TRBJ1-6	TGTGCCAGCAGCTTAGTTATTAGGGGCTCCTATAATTCACCCCTCCACTTT	CASSLVIRGSYNSPLHF
TRBD1	NA	TRBV7-9	TRBJ2-2	TGTGCCAGCTCGGGACAGATTAACACCGGGGAGCTGTTTTTT	CASSGQINTGELFF
NA	NA	TRBV7-9	TRBJ1-3	TGTGCCAGCAGCACCGACAGCGACTCTGGAAACACCATATATTTT	CASSTDSDSGNTIYF
TRBD2	NA	TRBV7-6	TRBJ2-1	TGTGCCAGCAGCTTCACCCCAAGCGGGGTTTTCAATGAGCAGTTCTTC	CASSFTPSGVFNEQFF
NA	NA	TRBV7-9	TRBJ1-4	TGTGCCAGCAGCTCCGGACGGGGGAGCTTGGGGGAAAAACTGTTTTTT	CASSSGRGSLGEKLFF
TRBD2	once	TRBV10-3	TRBJ2-3	TGTGCCATCAGTGAGTCGGGACTAGCGGGGAACACAGATACGCAGTATTTT	CAISESGLAGNTDTQYF
TRBD1	NA	TRBV7-2	TRBJ1-6	TGTGCCAGCAGCGGCAGACCAGGGGGCTCACATTCACCCCTCCACTTT	CASSGRPGGSHSPLHF
NA	NA	TRBV7-3	TRBJ1-1	TGTGCCAGCAGCACAGACGGGGATAGCACTGAAGCTTTCTTT	CASSTDGDSTEAFF
NA	NA	TRBV28	TRBJ1-6	TGTGCCAGCGAGGGCCTTAGCTCCTATAATTCACCCCTCCACTTT	CASEGLSSYNSPLHF
TRBD2	once	TRBV29-1	TRBJ2-1	TGCAGCGCGTTAGCGGGGGGGTTCAATGAGCAGTTCTTC	CSALAGGFNEQFF
NA	NA	TRBV6-6	TRBJ1-1	TGTGCCAGCAGACCTCGGGACACCTATGAAGCTTTCTTT	CASRPRDTYEAFF
TRBD1	NA	TRBV29-1	TRBJ1-1	TGCAGCGTCGAAACGGGACAGCGATTCTTT	CSVETGQRFF
NA	NA	TRBV7-5	TRBJ1-2	TGTGCCAGAAGCTTAGATGGCGCGAGGAAAAAGGAACCTTACTATGGCTACACCTTC	CARSLDGARKKEPYYGYTF
NA	NA	TRBV5-1	TRBJ1-5	TGCGCCAGCAGCTTGGACAGCAATAGCAATCAGCCCCAGCATTTT	CASSLDSNSNQPQHF
TRBD2	NA	TRBV29-1	TRBJ2-1	TGCAGCGTTGGCGGGGGTGGGAATGAGCAGTTCTTC	CSVGGGGNEQFF
TRBD1	NA	TRBV4-1	TRBJ1-5	TGCGCCAGCAGCCAAGTGCCGGGGACAGGCAATCAGCCCCAGCATTTT	CASSQVPGTGNQPQHF
NA	NA	TRBV18	TRBJ1-2	TGTGCCAGCTCACCACCGGTCCTTAGCGCTCACTATGGCTACACCTTC	CASSPPVLSAHYGYTF
TRBD1	NA	TRBV5-1	TRBJ2-3	TGCGCCAGCAGAACGGGACAGTATACAGATACGCAGTATTTT	CASRTGQYTDTQYF
NA	once	TRBV11-2	TRBJ1-3	TGTGCCAGCAGCTTGGGAGGGCCCAGGGATCCGGGAAACACCATATATTTT	CASSLGGPRDPGNTIYF
NA	NA	TRBV3-1/TRBV3-2	TRBJ1-6	TGTGCCAGCAGCCAAGGGCAAAATTCACCCCTCCACTTT	CASSQGQNSPLHF
TRBD2	NA	TRBV15	TRBJ2-1	TGTGCCACCAGCAGAGCGGGGGGGGTCAATGAGCAGTTCTTC	CATSRAGGVNEQFF
NA	NA	TRBV5-1	TRBJ2-6	TGCGCCAGCAGCTCCAGGGCGGATGGGGCCAACGTCCTGACTTTC	CASSSRADGANVLTF
NA	NA	TRBV6-5	TRBJ1-1	TGTGCCAGCGGCCGGGAGCCTCCTTTGAACACTGAAGCTTTCTTT	CASGREPPLNTEAFF
NA	NA	TRBV29-1	TRBJ2-7	TGCAGCGTTGAACGGGAAACCCCCTACGAGCAGTACTTC	CSVERETPYEQYF
TRBD2	NA	TRBV30	TRBJ2-7	TGTGCCTGGAGTTATGCGGGAGGGACCTACGAGCAGTACTTC	CAWSYAGGTYEQYF
TRBD1	NA	TRBV7-6	TRBJ1-2	TGTGCCAGCAGCTTAGAGACAGGGTTAGGTGGCTACACCTTC	CASSLETGLGGYTF
TRBD1	once	TRBV10-3	TRBJ1-1	TGTGCCATCAGCCCGAGCGTAGGGACAGGGGAGACTGAAGCTTTCTTT	CAISPSVGTGETEAFF
NA	NA	TRBV6-5	TRBJ1-5	TGTGCCAGCAGCGGGACAAACAATCAGCCCCAGCATTTT	CASSGTNNQPQHF
NA	NA	TRBV30	TRBJ1-2	TGTGCCTCCCTGACAGCGTCCAACTATGGCTACACCTTC	CASLTASNYGYTF
NA	once	TRBV11-1	TRBJ1-5	TGTGCCAGCAGCTTGGCTGGGCAGAGCAATCAGCCCCAGCATTTT	CASSLAGQSNQPQHF
TRBD1	NA	TRBV5-5	TRBJ2-7	TGTGCCAGCAGTTTCACCGGGACAGGGGCCGAGCAGTACTTC	CASSFTGTGAEQYF
NA	NA	TRBV3-1/TRBV3-2	TRBJ2-1	TGTGCCAGCAGCCAATTTAACGGGGGAACCTACAATGAGCAGTTCTTC	CASSQFNGGTYNEQFF
NA	NA	TRBV6-6	TRBJ2-5	TGTGCCAGTTTCGGCGGGCCCCCGGAGACCCAGTACTTC	CASFGGPPETQYF